A selection of T cell receptor beta chains follows, all from one sample in a study of cytomegalovirus exposure and HLA in healthy donors. Sequencing was performed with immunoSEQ multiplex PCR; in TCRdb, only in-frame clones are kept and a portion is missing. Among about 92,000 clones listed, roughly 73% were seen once. Specimen: PBMCs. These receptors came from a man aged 45-60 years in good health and CMV-seropositive. CDR3s include the opening cysteine and the closing phenylalanine or tryptophan. A D gene is named only where the DNA matches it firmly. Size is omitted from some rows. Given values are once, few, many or a class for expanded clones.

size	V	D	J	CDR3	DNA
.	TRBV4-3	TRBD1	TRBJ2-5	CASSPGDRDQETQYF	TGCGCCAGCAGCCCGGGGGACAGGGACCAAGAGACCCAGTACTTC
few	TRBV5-8	TRBD1	TRBJ1-2	CASSLTGEGYGYTF	TGTGCCAGCAGCTTAACAGGGGAAGGCTATGGCTACACCTTC
.	TRBV23-1	.	TRBJ1-3	CASSQNRGNTIYF	TGCGCCAGCAGTCAAAACAGGGGAAACACCATATATTTT
.	TRBV14	.	TRBJ2-1	CASSPEGGVGPPFF	TGTGCCAGCAGCCCCGAAGGGGGGGTGGGACCCCCGTTCTTC
.	TRBV30	.	TRBJ2-7	CAWGSDGKYEQYF	TGTGCCTGGGGTTCGGACGGGAAATACGAGCAGTACTTC
.	TRBV2	.	TRBJ2-7	CASTTAYEQYF	TGTGCCAGCACTACAGCCTACGAGCAGTACTTC
.	TRBV7-2	TRBD2	TRBJ2-5	CASSWGLAGGPGETQYF	TGTGCCAGCAGCTGGGGACTAGCGGGGGGGCCGGGAGAGACCCAGTACTTC
few	TRBV7-2	.	TRBJ1-1	CASSSYTPNTEAFF	TGTGCCAGCAGCTCTTACACCCCAAACACTGAAGCTTTCTTT
.	TRBV7-9	TRBD1	TRBJ1-4	CASSLRQGDEKLFF	TGTGCCAGCAGTCTGCGACAGGGAGATGAAAAACTGTTTTTT
.	TRBV18	TRBD1	TRBJ2-1	CASSPSETGPFF	TGTGCCAGCTCACCGAGTGAGACAGGGCCGTTCTTC
.	TRBV4-2	.	TRBJ2-1	CASSQDEGRGVDEQFF	TGTGCCAGCAGCCAAGATGAGGGCCGCGGGGTGGATGAGCAGTTCTTC
.	TRBV15	.	TRBJ2-2	CATGPGELFF	TGTGCCACGGGCCCCGGGGAGCTGTTTTTT
.	TRBV9	.	TRBJ1-2	CASSPGAQGDGYTF	TGTGCCAGCAGCCCAGGGGCACAGGGCGATGGCTACACCTTC
.	TRBV5-1	.	TRBJ2-5	CASSFGGHSWETQYF	TGCGCCAGCAGCTTCGGTGGGCACTCCTGGGAGACCCAGTACTTC
.	TRBV7-2	TRBD1	TRBJ1-1	CASYRTGAETEAFF	TGTGCCAGCTACAGGACAGGGGCTGAGACTGAAGCTTTCTTT
.	TRBV5-1	.	TRBJ1-2	CASSSFLRTDFYGYTF	TGCGCCAGCAGCTCTTTTCTTCGGACAGATTTCTATGGCTACACCTTC
.	TRBV7-2	TRBD2	TRBJ2-1	CASKSGGSYNEQFF	TGTGCCAGCAAAAGCGGGGGATCCTACAATGAGCAGTTCTTC
.	TRBV4-2	TRBD2	TRBJ2-1	CASTLAGRNEQFF	TGTGCCAGCACCCTAGCGGGCCGCAATGAGCAGTTCTTC
.	TRBV6-5	.	TRBJ1-3	CASSYGLRGIRDTIYF	TGTGCCAGCAGTTACGGATTGCGGGGGATCCGGGACACCATATATTTT
.	TRBV19	TRBD1	TRBJ1-1	CASSRGQGTPTEAFF	TGTGCCAGTAGTAGGGGACAGGGAACTCCCACTGAAGCTTTCTTT
.	TRBV19	.	TRBJ1-2	CASSIGNGGNYGYTF	TGTGCCAGTAGTATTGGGAACGGAGGTAACTATGGCTACACCTTC
.	TRBV5-1	TRBD2	TRBJ2-7	CASSFTSGTSDEQYF	TGCGCCAGCAGCTTTACTAGCGGGACGTCCGACGAGCAGTACTTC
once	TRBV5-1	.	TRBJ1-6	CASSFLETNSPLHF	TGCGCCAGCAGCTTTCTAGAAACTAATTCACCCCTCCACTTT
few	TRBV29-1	.	TRBJ2-7	CSVGGIASYEQYF	TGCAGCGTTGGAGGGATCGCATCCTACGAGCAGTACTTC
.	TRBV4-3	.	TRBJ2-7	CASSQTQGYEQYF	TGCGCCAGCAGCCAAACACAGGGCTACGAGCAGTACTTC
.	TRBV19	TRBD2	TRBJ2-3	CASTYSGVSTDTQYF	TGTGCCAGTACCTATAGCGGGGTAAGCACAGATACGCAGTATTTT
.	TRBV18	.	TRBJ1-6	CASSPGGNSPLHF	TGTGCCAGCTCACCTGGAGGTAATTCACCCCTCCACTTT
.	TRBV19	TRBD1	TRBJ2-5	CASRPGQGSTETQYF	TGTGCCAGTAGACCGGGACAGGGTTCTACGGAGACCCAGTACTTC
.	TRBV4-2	TRBD1	TRBJ1-4	CASSQTGQAKLFF	TGTGCCAGCAGCCAGACGGGACAGGCAAAACTGTTTTTT
.	TRBV7-2	.	TRBJ1-3	CASSLRWRDTIYF	TGTGCCAGCAGCTTACGGTGGAGAGACACCATATATTTT
.	TRBV19	.	TRBJ1-5	CASSIIWASGNQPQHF	TGTGCCAGTAGTATAATATGGGCGAGTGGCAATCAGCCCCAGCATTTT
.	TRBV7-2	TRBD1	TRBJ1-5	CASSLATGYSNQPQNF	TGTGCCAGCAGCTTAGCGACAGGGTATAGCAATCAGCCCCAGAATTTT
.	TRBV23-1	.	TRBJ2-3	CASTLWGVTDTQYF	TGCGCCAGCACCTTATGGGGGGTCACAGATACGCAGTATTTT
.	TRBV7-9	.	TRBJ2-2	CASSLSSGELFF	TGTGCCAGCAGCTTATCGTCCGGGGAGCTGTTTTTT
.	TRBV7-8	.	TRBJ1-3	CASSLELGTTSGNTIYF	TGTGCCAGCAGCTTAGAGTTGGGGACAACCTCTGGAAACACCATATATTTT
.	TRBV11-3	.	TRBJ1-1	CASSFAVNTEAFF	TGTGCCAGCAGCTTTGCGGTAAACACTGAAGCTTTCTTT
many	TRBV19	.	TRBJ1-2	CASTVRLGRANYGYTF	TGTGCCAGTACCGTTCGATTGGGCAGAGCTAACTATGGCTACACCTTC
.	TRBV7-2	TRBD2	TRBJ2-7	CASRGTSGSYEQYF	TGTGCCAGTAGGGGGACTAGCGGATCCTACGAGCAGTACTTC
.	TRBV4-1	.	TRBJ2-5	CASSPGTTEAETQYF	TGCGCCAGCTCTCCGGGGACAACGGAAGCGGAGACCCAGTACTTC
.	TRBV19	TRBD1	TRBJ1-1	CASTPGQKLLNTEAFF	TGTGCCAGTACCCCGGGACAGAAATTGTTGAACACTGAAGCTTTCTTT
.	TRBV27	TRBD1	TRBJ1-1	CASIPTGTTEAFF	TGTGCCAGCATTCCGACAGGGACCACTGAAGCTTTCTTT
.	TRBV7-6	.	TRBJ1-3	CASSSMTGSGNTIYF	TGTGCCAGCAGCTCAATGACAGGCTCTGGAAACACCATATATTTT
.	TRBV9	TRBD2	TRBJ2-7	CASSVGSGNSYEQYF	TGTGCCAGCAGCGTGGGTAGCGGGAATTCCTACGAGCAGTACTTC
few	TRBV7-6	TRBD1	TRBJ1-6	CASSRDRGNSPLHF	TGTGCCAGCAGCCGAGACAGGGGGAATTCACCCCTCCACTTT
few	TRBV6-1	.	TRBJ1-1	CASREGPQNTEAFF	TGTGCCAGCAGAGAGGGCCCCCAGAACACTGAAGCTTTCTTT
.	TRBV4-3	TRBD1	TRBJ2-3	CASRTTGVSTDTQYF	TGCGCCAGCAGAACGACAGGGGTTAGCACAGATACGCAGTATTTT
once	TRBV29-1	TRBD1	TRBJ1-1	CSVQGGSDTEAFF	TGCAGCGTTCAAGGGGGCTCGGACACTGAAGCTTTCTTT
few	TRBV28	.	TRBJ1-1	CASSLYSSLEGAFF	TGTGCCAGCAGTTTATATTCGTCCCTGGAGGGAGCTTTCTTT
.	TRBV30	.	TRBJ1-2	CAWSRGSQGSYNYGYTF	TGTGCCTGGAGTAGAGGATCGCAAGGCAGCTATAACTATGGCTACACCTTC
.	TRBV5-8	TRBD2	TRBJ2-1	CASRAGGNEQFF	TGTGCCAGCAGGGCGGGGGGGAATGAGCAGTTCTTC
.	TRBV7-2	.	TRBJ2-3	CASSLEGGGFADTQYF	TGTGCCAGCAGCTTAGAGGGAGGAGGGTTCGCAGATACGCAGTATTTT
once	TRBV5-1	.	TRBJ1-4	CASSLAGGEKLFF	TGCGCCAGCAGCTTGGCCGGGGGAGAAAAACTGTTTTTT
.	TRBV29-1	TRBD2	TRBJ2-3	CSVRGSGGLGDTQYF	TGCAGCGTTCGGGGTAGCGGGGGATTGGGAGATACGCAGTATTTT
once	TRBV30	TRBD1	TRBJ1-2	CAWRPRDRGLGGYTF	TGTGCCTGGAGGCCGAGGGACAGGGGTTTAGGGGGCTACACCTTC
.	TRBV10-3	TRBD1	TRBJ2-7	CAITNKGGQGDEQYF	TGTGCCATCACTAATAAGGGGGGACAGGGTGATGAGCAGTACTTC